This T cell receptor (beta chain) was profiled in a study of shared clonotypes between healthy human individuals. Per the germline V gene, CDR1 is MNHNS and CDR2 is SASEGT. V was pared by 6 bases and J by 6 bases, with 8 bases between. The CDR3 consists of 11 residues. Study results and limitations: It was the non-shared clonotypes that had lower generation probabilities than clonotypes shared by all four donors.

Sequencing was performed with immunoSEQ multiplex PCR; in TCRdb, only in-frame clones are kept and a portion is missing. The sample consists of 2 million to 2.5 million clones, 90% to 95% of them appearing once. Worth noting for this clone: Its antigen remains unknown.

Sequencing input: naive CD4+ T cells sorted from blood. Sample subset: CD45RA+ positively selected. This rearrangement joins TRBV6-1 to TRBJ1-2; D perhaps matches TRBD1 (6 bases). This TCR was recovered from a young man in good health. The CDR3 region has the DNA TGTGCCAGCAGACAGGGCGATGGCTACACCTTC. It encodes CASRQGDGYTF.